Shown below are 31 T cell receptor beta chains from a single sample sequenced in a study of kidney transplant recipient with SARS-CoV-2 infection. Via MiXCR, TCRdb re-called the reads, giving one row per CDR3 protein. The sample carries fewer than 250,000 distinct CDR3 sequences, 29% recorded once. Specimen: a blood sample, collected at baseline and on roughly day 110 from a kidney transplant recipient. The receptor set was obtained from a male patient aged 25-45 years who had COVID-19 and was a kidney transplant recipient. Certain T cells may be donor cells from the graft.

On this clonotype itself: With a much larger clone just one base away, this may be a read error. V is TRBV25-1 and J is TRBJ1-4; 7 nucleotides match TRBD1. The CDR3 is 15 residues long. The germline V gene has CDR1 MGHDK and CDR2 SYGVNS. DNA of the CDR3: TGTGCCAGCGGTGACTACTCGGGACAGAATGAAAAACTGTTTTTT. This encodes CASGDYSGQNEKLFF.

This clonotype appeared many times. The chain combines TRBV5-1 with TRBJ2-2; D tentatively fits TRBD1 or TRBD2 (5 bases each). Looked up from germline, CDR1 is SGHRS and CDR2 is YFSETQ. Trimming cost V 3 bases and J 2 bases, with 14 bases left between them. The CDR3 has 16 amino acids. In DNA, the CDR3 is TGCGCCAGCAGCTGGCTGGGGACGCCTAACACCGGGGAGCTGTTTTTT. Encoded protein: CASSWLGTPNTGELFF.

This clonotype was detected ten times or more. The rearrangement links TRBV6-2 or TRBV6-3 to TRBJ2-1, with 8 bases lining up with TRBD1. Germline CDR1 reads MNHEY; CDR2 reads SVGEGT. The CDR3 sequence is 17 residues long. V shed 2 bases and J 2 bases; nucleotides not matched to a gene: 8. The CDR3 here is CASSYPKTGDPYNEQFF. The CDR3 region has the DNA TGTGCCAGCAGTTACCCCAAGACAGGGGATCCCTACAATGAGCAGTTCTTC.

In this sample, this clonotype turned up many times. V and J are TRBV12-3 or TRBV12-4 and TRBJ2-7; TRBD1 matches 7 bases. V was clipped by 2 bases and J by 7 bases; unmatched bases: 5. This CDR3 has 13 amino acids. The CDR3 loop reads CASSLRGLGEQYF. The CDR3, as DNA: TGTGCCAGCAGTTTAAGGGGGCTGGGGGAGCAGTACTTC.

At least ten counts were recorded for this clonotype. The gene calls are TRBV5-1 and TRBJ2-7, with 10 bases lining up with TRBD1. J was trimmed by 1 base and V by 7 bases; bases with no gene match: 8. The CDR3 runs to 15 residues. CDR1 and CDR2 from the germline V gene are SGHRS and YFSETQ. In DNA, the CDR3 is TGCGCCAGCGCACTCCCGGGACAGGGGTCCTACGAGCAGTACTTC. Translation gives CASALPGQGSYEQYF.

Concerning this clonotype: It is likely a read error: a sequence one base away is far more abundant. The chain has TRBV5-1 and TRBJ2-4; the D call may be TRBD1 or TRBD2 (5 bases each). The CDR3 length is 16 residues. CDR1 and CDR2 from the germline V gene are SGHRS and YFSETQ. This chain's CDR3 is CASSLGLARGGNERFF. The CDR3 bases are TGCGCCAGCAGCTTGGGCCTTGCTAGGGGTGGAAATGAGCGGTTCTTC.

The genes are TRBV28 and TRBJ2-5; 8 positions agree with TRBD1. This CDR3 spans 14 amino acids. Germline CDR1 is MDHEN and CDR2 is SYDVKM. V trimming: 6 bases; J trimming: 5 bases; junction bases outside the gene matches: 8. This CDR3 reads CASRPGGKGETQYF. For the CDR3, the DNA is TGTGCCAGCAGACCAGGGGGCAAGGGGGAGACCCAGTACTTC.

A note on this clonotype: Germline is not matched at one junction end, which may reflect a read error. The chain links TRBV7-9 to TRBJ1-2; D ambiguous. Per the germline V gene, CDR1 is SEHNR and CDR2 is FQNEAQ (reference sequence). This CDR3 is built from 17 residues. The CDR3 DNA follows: TGTGCCAGCAGCCTTATTCGATACCATGGAAAGACCTATGACTACACCTTC. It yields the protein CASSLIRYHGKTYDYTF.

CDR3 region: CAWCHRRYRKTYGYTF. The CDR3 bases are TGTGCCTGGTGTCATCGGCGTTATAGAAAGACCTATGGCTACACCTTC. The gene calls are TRBV30 and TRBJ1-2, with D unresolved. Germline loops: CDR1 GTSNPN, CDR2 SVGIG (reference sequence). V lost 5 bases and J lost 4, with 23 bases in between. This CDR3 has 16 residues.

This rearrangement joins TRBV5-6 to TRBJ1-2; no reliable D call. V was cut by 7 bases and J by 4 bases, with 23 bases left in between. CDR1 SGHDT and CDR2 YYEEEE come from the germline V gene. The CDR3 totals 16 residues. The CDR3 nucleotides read TGTGCCAGCCCCCTAGTCGATAGTCGAAAGACCTATGGCTACACCTTC. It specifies CASPLVDSRKTYGYTF.

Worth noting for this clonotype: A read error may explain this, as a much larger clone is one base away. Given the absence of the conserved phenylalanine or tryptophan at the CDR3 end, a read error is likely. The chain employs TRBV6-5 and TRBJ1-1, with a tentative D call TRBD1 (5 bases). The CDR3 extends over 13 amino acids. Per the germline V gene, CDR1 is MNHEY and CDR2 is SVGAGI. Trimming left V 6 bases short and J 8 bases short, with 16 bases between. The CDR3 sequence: CASSYGAAQEAFS. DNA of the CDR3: TGTGCCAGCAGCTACGGGGCAGCTCAGGAAGCTTTCTCT.

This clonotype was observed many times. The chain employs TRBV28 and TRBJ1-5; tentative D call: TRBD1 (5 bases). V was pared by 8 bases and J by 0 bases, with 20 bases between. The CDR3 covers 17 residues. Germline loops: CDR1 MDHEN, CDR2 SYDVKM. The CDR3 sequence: CASSSRGVGYSNQPQHF. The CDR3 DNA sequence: TGTGCCAGCTCGTCTCGAGGGGTGGGGTATAGCAATCAGCCCCAGCATTTT. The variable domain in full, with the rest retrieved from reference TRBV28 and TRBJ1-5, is DVKVTQSSRYLVKRTGEKVFLECVQDMDHENMFWYRQDPGLGLRLIYFSYDVKMKEKGDIPEGYSVSREKKERFSLILESASTNQTSMYLCASSSRGVGYSNQPQHFGDGTRLSIL.

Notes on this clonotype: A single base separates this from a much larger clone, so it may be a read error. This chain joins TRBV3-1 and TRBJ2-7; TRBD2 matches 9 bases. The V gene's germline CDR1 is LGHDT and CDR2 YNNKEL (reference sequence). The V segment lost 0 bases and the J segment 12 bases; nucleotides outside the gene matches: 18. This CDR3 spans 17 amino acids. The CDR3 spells CASSQEGGGRELYARYF. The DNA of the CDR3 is TGTGCCAGCAGCCAAGAAGGAGGCGGGAGGGAACTCTACGCGCGGTACTTC.

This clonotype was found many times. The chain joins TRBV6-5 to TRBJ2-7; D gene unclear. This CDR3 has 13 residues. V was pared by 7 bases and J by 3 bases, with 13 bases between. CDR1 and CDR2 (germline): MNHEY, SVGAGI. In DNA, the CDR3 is TGTGCCAGCACCCCTAGAGAGTTCTACGAGCAGTACTTC. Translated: CASTPREFYEQYF.

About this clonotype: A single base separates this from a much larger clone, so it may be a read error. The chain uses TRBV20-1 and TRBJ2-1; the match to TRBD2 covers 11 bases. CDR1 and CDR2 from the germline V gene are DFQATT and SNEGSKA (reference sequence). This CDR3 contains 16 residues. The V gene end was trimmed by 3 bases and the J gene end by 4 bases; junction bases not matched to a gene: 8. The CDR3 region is CSARGGTSGDYNEQFF. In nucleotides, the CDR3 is TGCAGTGCTAGGGGCGGGACTAGCGGAGATTACAATGAGCAGTTCTTC.

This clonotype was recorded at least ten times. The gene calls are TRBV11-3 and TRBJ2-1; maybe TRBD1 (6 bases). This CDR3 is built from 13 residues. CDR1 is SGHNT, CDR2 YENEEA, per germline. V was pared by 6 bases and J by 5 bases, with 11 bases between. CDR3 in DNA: TGTGCCAGCAGTTTGGGGGCCAACAATGAGCAGTTCTTC. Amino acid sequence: CASSLGANNEQFF.

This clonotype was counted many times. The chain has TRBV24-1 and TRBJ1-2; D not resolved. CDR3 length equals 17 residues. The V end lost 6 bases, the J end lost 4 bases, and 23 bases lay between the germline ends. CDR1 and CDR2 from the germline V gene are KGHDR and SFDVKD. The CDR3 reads CATSKRHSTRKTYGYTF. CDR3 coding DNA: TGTGCCACCAGTAAACGCCATAGTACCAGAAAGACCTATGGCTACACCTTC.

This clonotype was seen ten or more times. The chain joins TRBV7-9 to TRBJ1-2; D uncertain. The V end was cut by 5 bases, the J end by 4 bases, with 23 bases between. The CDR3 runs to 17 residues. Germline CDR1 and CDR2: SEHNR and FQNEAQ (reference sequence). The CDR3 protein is CASSNLTYHGKTYGYTF. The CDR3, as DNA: TGTGCCAGCAGCAATCTGACATACCATGGAAAGACCTATGGCTACACCTTC.

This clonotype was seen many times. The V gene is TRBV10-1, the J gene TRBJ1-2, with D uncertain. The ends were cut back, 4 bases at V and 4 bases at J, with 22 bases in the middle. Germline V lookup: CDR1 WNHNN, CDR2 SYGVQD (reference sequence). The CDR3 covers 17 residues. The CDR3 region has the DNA TGCGCCAGCAGTGTCGTTAGAAGATCGCGAAAGACCTATGGCTACACCTTC. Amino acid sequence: CASSVVRRSRKTYGYTF.

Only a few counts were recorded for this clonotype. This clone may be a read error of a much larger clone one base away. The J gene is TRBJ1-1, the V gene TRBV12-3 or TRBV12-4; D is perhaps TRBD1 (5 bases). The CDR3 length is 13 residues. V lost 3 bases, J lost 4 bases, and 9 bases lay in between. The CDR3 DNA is TGTGCCAGCAGTTTCAGGGATAGCACTGAAGCTTTCTTT. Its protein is CASSFRDSTEAFF.

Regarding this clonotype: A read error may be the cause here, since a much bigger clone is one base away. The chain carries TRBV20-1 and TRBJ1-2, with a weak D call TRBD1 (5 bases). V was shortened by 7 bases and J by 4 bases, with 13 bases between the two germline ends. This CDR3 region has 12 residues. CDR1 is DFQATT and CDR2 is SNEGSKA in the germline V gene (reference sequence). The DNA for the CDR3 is TGCAGTGTTAGTCCCCAGGGCTATGGCTACACCTTC. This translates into CSVSPQGYGYTF.

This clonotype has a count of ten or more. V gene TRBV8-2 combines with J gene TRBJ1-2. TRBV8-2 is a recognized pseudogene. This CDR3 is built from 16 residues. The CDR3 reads CGSRFVDSRKTYGYTF. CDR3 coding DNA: TGTGGCAGTAGGTTCGTTGATAGCCGAAAGACCTATGGCTACACCTTC.

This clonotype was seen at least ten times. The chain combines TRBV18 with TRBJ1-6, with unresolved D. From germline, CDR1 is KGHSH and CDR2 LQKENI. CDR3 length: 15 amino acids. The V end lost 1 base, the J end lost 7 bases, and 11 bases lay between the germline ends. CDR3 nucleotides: TGTGCCAGCTCACCACTTTCGGCAGAAAATTCACCCCTCCACTTT. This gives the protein CASSPLSAENSPLHF.

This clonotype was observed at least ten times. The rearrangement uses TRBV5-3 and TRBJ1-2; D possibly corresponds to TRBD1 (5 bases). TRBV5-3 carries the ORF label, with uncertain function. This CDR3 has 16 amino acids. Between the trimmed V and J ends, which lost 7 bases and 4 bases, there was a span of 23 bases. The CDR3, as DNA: TGTGCCAGATCTGGACAAGTGGTGAGAAAGACCTATGGCTACACCTTC. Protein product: CARSGQVVRKTYGYTF.

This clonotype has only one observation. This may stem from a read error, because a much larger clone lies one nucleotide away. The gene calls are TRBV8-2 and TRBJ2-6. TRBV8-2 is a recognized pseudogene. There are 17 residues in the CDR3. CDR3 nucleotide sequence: TGTGGCGGAGACCATAGGATAACACAAAGTCGGGCCAACGTCCTGACTTTC. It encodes CGGDHRITQSRANVLTF.

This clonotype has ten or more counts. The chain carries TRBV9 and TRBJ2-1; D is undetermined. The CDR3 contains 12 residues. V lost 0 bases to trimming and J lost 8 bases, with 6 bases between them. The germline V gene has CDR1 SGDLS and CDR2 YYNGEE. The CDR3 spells CASSVVLDEQFF. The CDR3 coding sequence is TGTGCCAGCAGCGTAGTGCTAGATGAGCAGTTCTTC.

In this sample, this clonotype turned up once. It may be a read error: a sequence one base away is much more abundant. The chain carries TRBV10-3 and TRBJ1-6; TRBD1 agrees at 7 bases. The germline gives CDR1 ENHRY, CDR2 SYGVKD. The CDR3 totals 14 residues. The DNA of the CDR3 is TGTGCCATCAGCTATGACAGGGAAAATTCACTCCTCCACTTT. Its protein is CAISYDRENSLLHF.

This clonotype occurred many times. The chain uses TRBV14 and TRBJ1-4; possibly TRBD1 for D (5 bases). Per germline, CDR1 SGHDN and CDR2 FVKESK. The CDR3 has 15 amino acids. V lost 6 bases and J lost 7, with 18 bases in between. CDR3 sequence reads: CASSPTGGYREKLFF. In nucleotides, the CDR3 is TGTGCCAGCAGTCCTACAGGAGGCTACCGTGAAAAACTGTTTTTT.

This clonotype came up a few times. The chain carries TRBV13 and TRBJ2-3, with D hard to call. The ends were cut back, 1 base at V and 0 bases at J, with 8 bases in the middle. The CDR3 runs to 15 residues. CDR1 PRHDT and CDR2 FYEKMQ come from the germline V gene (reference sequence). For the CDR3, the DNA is TGTGCCAGCAGCTTAGAGGCAGCTAGCACAGATACGCAGTATTTT. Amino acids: CASSLEAASTDTQYF.

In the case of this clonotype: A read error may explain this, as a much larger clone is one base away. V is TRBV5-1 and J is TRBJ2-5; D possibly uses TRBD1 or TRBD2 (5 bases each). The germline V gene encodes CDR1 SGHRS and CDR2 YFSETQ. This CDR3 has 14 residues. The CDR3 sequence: CASGLVWGQETQYF. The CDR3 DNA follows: TGCGCCAGCGGCTTGGTGTGGGGGCAAGAGACCCAGTACTTC.

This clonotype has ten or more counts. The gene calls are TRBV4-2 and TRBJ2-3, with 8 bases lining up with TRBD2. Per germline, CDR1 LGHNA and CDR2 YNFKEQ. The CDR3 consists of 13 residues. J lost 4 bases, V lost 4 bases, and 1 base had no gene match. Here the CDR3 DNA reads TGTGCCAGCAGCCCCGGGGGGGCAGATACGCAGTATTTT. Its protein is CASSPGGADTQYF.